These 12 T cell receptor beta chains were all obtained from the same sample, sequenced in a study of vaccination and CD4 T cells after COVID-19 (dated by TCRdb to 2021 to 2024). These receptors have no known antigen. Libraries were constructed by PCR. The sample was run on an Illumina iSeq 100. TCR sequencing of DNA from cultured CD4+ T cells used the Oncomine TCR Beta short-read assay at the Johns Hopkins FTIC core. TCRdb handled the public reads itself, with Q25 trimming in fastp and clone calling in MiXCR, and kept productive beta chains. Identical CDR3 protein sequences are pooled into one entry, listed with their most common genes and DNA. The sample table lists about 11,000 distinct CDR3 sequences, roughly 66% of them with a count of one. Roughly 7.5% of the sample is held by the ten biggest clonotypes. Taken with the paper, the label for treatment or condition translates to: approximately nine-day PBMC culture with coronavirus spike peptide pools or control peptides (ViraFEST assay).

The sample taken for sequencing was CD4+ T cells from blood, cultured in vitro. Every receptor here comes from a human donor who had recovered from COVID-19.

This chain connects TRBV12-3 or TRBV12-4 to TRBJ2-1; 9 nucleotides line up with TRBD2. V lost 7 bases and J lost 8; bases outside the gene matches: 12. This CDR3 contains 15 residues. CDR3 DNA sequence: TGTGCCAGCATGGGCGGGGCGGGAGGGCCCGATGAGCAGTTCTTC. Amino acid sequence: CASMGGAGGPDEQFF.

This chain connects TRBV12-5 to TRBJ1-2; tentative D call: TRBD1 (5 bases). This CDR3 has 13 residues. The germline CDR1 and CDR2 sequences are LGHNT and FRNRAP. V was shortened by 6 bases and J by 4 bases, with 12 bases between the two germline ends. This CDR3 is CASGSDSRYGYTF. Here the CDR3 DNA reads TGTGCTAGTGGCAGTGACAGCCGCTATGGCTACACCTTC.

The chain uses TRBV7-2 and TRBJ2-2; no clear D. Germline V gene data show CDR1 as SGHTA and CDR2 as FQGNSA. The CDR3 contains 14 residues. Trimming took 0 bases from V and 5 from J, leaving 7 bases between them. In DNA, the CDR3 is TGTGCCAGCAGCTTAGCGCCATCGACCGGGGAGCTGTTTTTT. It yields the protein CASSLAPSTGELFF.

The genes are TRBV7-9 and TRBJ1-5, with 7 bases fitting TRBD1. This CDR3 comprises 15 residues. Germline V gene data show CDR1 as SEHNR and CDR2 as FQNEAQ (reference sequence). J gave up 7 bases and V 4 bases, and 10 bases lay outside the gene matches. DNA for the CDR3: TGTGCCAGCAGCTCTTCGGACAGGATGGGGCAGCCCCAGCATTTT. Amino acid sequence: CASSSSDRMGQPQHF. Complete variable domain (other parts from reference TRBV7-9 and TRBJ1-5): DTGVSQNPRHKITKRGQNVTFRCDPISEHNRLYWYRQTLGQGPEFLTYFQNEAQLEKSRLLSDRFSAERPKGSFSTLEIQRTEQGDSAMYLCASSSSDRMGQPQHFGDGTRLSIL.

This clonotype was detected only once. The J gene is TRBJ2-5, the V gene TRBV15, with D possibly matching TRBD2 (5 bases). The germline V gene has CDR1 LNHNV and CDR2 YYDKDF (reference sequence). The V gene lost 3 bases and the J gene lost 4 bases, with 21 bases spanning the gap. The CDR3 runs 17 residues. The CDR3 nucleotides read TGTGCCACCAGCAGTCCCACCCTAGCCCAAACGCGAGAGACCCAGTACTTC. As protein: CATSSPTLAQTRETQYF.

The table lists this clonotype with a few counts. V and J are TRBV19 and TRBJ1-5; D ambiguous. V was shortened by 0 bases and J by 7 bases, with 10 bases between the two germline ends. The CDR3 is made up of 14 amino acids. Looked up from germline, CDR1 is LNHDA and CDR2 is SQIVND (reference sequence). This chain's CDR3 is CASSIESLRQPQHF. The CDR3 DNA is TGTGCCAGTAGTATAGAGAGCCTCCGGCAGCCCCAGCATTTT.

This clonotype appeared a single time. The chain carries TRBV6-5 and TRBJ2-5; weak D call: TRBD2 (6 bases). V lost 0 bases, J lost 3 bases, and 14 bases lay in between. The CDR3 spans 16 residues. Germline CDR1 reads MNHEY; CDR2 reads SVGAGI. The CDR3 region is CASSYSHSPSEETQYF. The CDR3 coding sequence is TGTGCCAGCAGTTACTCCCATTCTCCTAGCGAAGAGACCCAGTACTTC.

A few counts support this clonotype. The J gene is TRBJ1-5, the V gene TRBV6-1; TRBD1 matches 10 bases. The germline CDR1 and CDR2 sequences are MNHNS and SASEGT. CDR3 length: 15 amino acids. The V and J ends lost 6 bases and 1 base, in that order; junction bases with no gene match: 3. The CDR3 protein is CASSRDRGSNQPQHF. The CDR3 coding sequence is TGTGCCAGCAGCAGGGACAGGGGAAGCAATCAGCCCCAGCATTTT.

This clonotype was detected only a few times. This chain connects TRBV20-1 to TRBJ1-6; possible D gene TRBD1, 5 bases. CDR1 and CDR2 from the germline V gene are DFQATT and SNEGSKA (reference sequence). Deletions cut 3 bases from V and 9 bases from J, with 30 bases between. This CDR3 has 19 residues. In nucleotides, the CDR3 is TGCAGTGCTAGTAGGCTGGGTTGGGGGGGTACGGGCGGAATTTCACCCCTCCACTTT. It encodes CSASRLGWGGTGGISPLHF.

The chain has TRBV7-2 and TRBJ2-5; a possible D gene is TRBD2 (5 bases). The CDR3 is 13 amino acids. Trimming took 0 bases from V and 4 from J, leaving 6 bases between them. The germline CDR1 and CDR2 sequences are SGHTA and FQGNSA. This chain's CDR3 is CASSLAGRETQYF. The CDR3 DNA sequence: TGTGCCAGCAGCTTAGCGGGGAGAGAGACCCAGTACTTC.

CDR3 loop: CASSLGGASDTQYF. Here the CDR3 DNA reads TGCGCCAGCAGCCTGGGGGGAGCTTCGGATACGCAGTATTTT. V and J are TRBV5-1 and TRBJ2-3; tentatively, D is TRBD2 (6 bases). Germline CDR1 reads SGHRS; CDR2 reads YFSETQ. Trimming took off 4 bases at V and 6 bases at J, with 15 bases between the two ends. This CDR3 spans 14 amino acids.

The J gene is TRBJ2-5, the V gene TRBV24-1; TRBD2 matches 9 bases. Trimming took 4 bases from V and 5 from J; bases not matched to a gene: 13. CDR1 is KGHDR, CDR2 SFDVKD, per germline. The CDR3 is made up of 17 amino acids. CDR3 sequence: CATSEAPHSGSRETQYF. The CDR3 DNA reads TGTGCCACCAGTGAGGCCCCTCATAGCGGGAGTAGGGAGACCCAGTACTTC.